This T cell receptor beta chain was sequenced in a study of blood T cell repertoires in COVID-19. Assay: immunoSEQ multiplex PCR; the TCRdb copy retains only in-frame clones and omits some. The sample records about 190,000 clones, 70% to 90% being singletons. Germline V gives CDR1 SEHNR, CDR2 FQNEAQ (reference sequence). Trimming at V came to 5 bases and at J to 2 bases, leaving 10 bases not matched to a gene. This CDR3 region has 16 residues. This clonotype was sampled from a woman in her seventies with active or convalescent COVID-19. The specimen sequenced was peripheral blood. The V gene is TRBV7-9, the J gene TRBJ2-3, with 7 nucleotides matching TRBD2. The CDR3 DNA reads as TGTGCCAGCAGCCCTTGGGGGGGGGACGACACAGATACGCAGTATTTT. Translating it yields CASSPWGGDDTDTQYF.